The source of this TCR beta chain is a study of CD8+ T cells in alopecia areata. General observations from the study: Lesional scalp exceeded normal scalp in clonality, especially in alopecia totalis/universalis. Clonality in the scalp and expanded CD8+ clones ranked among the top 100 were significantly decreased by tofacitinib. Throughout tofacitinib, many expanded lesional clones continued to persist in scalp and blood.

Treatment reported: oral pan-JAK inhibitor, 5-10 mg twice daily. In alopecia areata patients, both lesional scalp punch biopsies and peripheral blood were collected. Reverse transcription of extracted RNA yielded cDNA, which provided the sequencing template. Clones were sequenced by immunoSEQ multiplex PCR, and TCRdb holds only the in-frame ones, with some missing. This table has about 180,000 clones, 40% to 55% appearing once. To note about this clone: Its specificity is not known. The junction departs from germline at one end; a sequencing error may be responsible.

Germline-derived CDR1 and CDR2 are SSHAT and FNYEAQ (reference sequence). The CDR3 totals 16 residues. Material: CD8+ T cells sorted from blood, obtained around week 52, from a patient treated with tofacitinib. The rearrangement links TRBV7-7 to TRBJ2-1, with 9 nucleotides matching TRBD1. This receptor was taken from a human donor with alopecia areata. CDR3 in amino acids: CASSAGTGSSYNEQFF. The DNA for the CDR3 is TGTGCTAGCAGCGCCGGGACAGGGAGCTCCTACAATGAGCAGTTCTTC.